Sequencing of this T cell receptor beta chain was carried out in a study of human T cells and chemical hapten exposure. Study in general: Mostly female, the patients presented with alopecia areata, totalis or universalis.

Time point of the sample: pre-sensitization, week 0. Treatment of the sample: therapeutic diphenylcyclopropenone sensitization with weekly scalp DPC. The library tagged individual cDNA molecules with unique molecular identifiers. TCRdb called the RACE reads again in MiXCR, with one record for every CDR3 protein. Among under 200,000 distinct CDR3 sequences, roughly 30% were seen once, and the ten largest hold 2.9%. From germline, CDR1 is KGHDR and CDR2 SFDVKD. This CDR3 is built from 15 residues. V gave up 9 bases and J gave up 2 bases; unmatched junction bases: 9. The clonotype was recovered from a woman aged 25 to 39 with alopecia areata. Some clones in this sample may be carry-over from other donors' samples. The specimen was whole blood, collected in connection with sensitization to the hapten diphenylcyclopropenone (DPC). The J gene is TRBJ2-3, the V gene TRBV24-1; 8 bases line up with TRBD1. The CDR3 sequence is CATSAMDRDTDTQYF. The CDR3 nucleotides are TGTGCCACCTCCGCGATGGACAGGGACACAGATACGCAGTATTTT.